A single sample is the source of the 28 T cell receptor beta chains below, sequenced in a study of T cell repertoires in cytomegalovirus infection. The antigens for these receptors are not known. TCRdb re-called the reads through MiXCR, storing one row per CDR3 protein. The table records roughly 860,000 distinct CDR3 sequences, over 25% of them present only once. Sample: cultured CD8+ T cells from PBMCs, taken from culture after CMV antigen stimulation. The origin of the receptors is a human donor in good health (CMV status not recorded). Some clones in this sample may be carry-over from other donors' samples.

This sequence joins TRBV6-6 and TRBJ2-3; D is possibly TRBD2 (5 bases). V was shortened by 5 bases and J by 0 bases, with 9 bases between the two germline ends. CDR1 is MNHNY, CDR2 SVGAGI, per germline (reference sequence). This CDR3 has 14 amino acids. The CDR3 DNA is TGTGCCAGCAGTGGCGGGCAAAGCACAGATACGCAGTATTTT. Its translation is CASSGGQSTDTQYF.

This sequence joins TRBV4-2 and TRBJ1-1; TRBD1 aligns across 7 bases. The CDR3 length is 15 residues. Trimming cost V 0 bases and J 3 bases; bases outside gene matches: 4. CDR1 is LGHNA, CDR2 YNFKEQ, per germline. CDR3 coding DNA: TGTGCCAGCAGCCAAGATCCTGGACAGGACACTGAAGCTTTCTTT. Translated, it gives CASSQDPGQDTEAFF.

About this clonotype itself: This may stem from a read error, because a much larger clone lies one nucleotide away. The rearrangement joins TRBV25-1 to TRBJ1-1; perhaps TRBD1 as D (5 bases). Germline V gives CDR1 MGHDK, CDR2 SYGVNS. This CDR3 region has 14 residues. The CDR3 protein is CANSEGTANTEAFF. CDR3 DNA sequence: TGTGCCAACAGTGAGGGGACGGCAAACACTGAAGCTTTCTTT.

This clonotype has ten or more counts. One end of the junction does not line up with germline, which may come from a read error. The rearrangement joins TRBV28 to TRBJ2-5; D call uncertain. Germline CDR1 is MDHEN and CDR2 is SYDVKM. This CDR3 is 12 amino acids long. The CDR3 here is CASSLFEETQYF. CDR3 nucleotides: TGTGCCAGCAGCTTATTCGAGGAGACCCAGTACTTC.

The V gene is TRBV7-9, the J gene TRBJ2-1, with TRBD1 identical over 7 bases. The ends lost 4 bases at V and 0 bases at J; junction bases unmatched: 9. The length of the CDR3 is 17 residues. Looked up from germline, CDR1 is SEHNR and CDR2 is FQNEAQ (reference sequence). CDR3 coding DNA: TGTGCCAGCAGCTATCCCCGGACAGGTAGCTCCTACAATGAGCAGTTCTTC. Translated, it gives CASSYPRTGSSYNEQFF.

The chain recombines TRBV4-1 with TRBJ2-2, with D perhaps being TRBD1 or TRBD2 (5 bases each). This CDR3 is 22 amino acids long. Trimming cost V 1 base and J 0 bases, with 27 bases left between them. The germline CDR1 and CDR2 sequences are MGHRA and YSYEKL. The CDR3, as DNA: TGCGCCAGCAGCCAAGGTGGAGTAGTGGGGGACCTTCGTTACGCGAACACCGGGGAGCTGTTTTTT. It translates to CASSQGGVVGDLRYANTGELFF.

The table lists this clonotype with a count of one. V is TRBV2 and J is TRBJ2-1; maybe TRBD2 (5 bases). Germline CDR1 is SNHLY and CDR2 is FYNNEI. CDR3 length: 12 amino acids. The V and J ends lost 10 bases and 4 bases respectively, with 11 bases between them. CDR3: CAMEDSYNEQFF. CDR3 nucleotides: TGTGCCATGGAGGACTCTTACAATGAGCAGTTCTTC. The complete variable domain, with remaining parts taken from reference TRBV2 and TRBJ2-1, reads EPEVTQTPSHQVTQMGQEVILRCVPISNHLYFYWYRQILGQKVEFLVSFYNNEISEKSEIFDDQFSVERPDGSNFTLKIRSTKLEDSAMYFCAMEDSYNEQFFGPGTRLTVL.

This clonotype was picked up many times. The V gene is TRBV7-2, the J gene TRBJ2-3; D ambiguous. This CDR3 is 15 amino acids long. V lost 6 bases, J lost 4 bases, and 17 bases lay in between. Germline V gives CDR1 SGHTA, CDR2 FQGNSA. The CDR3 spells CASSPDNYLSDTQYF. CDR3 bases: TGTGCCAGCAGTCCCGACAATTATCTTTCAGATACGCAGTATTTT.

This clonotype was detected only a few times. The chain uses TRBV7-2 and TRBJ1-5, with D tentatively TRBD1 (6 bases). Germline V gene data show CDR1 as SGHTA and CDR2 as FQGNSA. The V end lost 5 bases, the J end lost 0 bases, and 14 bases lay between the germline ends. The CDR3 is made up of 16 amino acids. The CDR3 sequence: CASSLNRDISNQPQHF. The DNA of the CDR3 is TGTGCCAGCAGCCTAAACAGGGATATTAGCAATCAGCCCCAGCATTTT.

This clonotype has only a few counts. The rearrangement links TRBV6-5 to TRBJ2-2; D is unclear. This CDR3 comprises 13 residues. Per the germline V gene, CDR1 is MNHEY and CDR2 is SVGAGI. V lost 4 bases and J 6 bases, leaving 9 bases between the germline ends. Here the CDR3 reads CASSSSAPGELFF. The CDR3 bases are TGTGCCAGCAGTTCGTCTGCCCCCGGGGAGCTGTTTTTT.

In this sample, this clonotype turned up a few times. The DNA for the CDR3 is TGTGCCAGCAGTGCAACAGGTAGCCACGAGCAGTACGTC. Translated: CASSATGSHEQYV. V is TRBV27 and J is TRBJ2-7; tentative D call: TRBD1 (5 bases). The V gene's germline CDR1 is MNHEY and CDR2 SMNVEV (reference sequence). The CDR3 length is 13 residues. The V end lost 5 bases, the J end lost 5 bases, and 13 bases lay between the germline ends.

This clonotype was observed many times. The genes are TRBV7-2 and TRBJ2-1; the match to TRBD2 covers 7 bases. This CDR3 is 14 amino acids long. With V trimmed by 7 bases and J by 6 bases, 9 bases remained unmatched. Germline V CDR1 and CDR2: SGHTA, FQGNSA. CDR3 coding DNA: TGTGCCAGCACCTGGGAGCGGGGCCGCAATGAGCAGTTCTTC. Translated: CASTWERGRNEQFF.

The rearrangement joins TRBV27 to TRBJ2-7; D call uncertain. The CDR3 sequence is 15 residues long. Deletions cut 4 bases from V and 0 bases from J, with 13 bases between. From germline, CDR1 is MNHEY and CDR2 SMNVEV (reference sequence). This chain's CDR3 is CASSSISGTSYEQYF. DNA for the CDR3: TGTGCCAGCAGTTCAATCTCCGGTACCTCCTACGAGCAGTACTTC.

In DNA, the CDR3 is TGTGCCAGCAGCTTTGCCGGGACAGCGAACTTCTACGAGCAGTACTTC. Translation gives CASSFAGTANFYEQYF. The chain links TRBV7-8 to TRBJ2-7, with 7 nucleotides matching TRBD1. The trim removed 3 bases at V and 3 bases at J, leaving 11 bases unmatched. Germline loops: CDR1 SGHVS, CDR2 FQNEAQ. There are 16 residues in the CDR3. The full variable domain, in which reference TRBV7-8 and TRBJ2-7 provide the parts outside the CDR3, is GAGVSQSPRYKVAKRGQDVALRCDPISGHVSLFWYQQALGQGPEFLTYFQNEAQLDKSGLPSDRFFAERPEGSVSTLKIQRTQQEDSAVYLCASSFAGTANFYEQYFGPGTRLTVT.

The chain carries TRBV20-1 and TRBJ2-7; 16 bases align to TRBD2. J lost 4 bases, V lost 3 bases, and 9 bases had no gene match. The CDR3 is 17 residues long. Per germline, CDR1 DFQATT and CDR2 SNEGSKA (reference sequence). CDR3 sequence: CSARGTSGGAILYEQYF. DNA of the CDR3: TGCAGTGCTAGGGGGACTAGCGGGGGGGCCATATTATACGAGCAGTACTTC.

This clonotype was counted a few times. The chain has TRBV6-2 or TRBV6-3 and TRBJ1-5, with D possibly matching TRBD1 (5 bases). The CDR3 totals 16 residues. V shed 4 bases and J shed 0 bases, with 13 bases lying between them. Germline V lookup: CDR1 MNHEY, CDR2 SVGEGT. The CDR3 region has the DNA TGTGCCAGCAGTTTCCGACAGACTAATAGCAATCAGCCCCAGCATTTT. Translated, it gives CASSFRQTNSNQPQHF.

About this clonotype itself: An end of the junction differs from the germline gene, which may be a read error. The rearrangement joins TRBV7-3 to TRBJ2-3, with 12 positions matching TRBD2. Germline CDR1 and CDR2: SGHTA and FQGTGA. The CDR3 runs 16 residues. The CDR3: CASSSRTSGAKDTRYF. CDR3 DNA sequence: TGTGCCAGCAGCTCCCGGACTAGCGGGGCGAAGGATACGCGGTATTTT.

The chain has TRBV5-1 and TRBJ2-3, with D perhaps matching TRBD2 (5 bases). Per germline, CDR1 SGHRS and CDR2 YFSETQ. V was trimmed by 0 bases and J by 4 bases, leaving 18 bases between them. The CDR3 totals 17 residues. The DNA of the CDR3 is TGCGCCAGCAGCTTGGGTGAGGGAGAACTGGTCGCAGATACGCAGTATTTT. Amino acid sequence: CASSLGEGELVADTQYF.

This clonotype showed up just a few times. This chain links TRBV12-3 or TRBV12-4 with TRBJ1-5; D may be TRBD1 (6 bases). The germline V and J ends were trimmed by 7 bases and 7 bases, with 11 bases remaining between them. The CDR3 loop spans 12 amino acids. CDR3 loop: CASTSGVQPQHF. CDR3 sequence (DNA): TGTGCCAGCACCTCAGGGGTCCAGCCCCAGCATTTT.

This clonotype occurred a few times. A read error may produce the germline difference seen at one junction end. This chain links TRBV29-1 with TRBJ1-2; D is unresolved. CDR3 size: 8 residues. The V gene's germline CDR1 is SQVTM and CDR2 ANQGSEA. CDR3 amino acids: CSVDVFNF. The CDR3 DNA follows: TGCAGCGTTGACGTTTTCAACTTC.

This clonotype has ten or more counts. The CDR3 region has the DNA TGTGCCAGCAGTCCGTGGACAGAGAGCTCCTATAATTCACCCCTCCACTTT. It codes for CASSPWTESSYNSPLHF. This sequence joins TRBV6-1 and TRBJ1-6; possibly TRBD1 for D (6 bases). Germline loops: CDR1 MNHNS, CDR2 SASEGT. V was shortened by 5 bases and J by 0 bases, with 14 bases between the two germline ends. CDR3 length equals 17 residues.

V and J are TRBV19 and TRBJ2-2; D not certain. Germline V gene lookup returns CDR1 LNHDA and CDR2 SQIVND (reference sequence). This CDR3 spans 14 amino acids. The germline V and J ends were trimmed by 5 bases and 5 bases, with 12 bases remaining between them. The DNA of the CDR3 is TGTGCCAGTAGTGCTCATTGGGTAACCGGGGAGCTGTTTTTT. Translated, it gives CASSAHWVTGELFF.

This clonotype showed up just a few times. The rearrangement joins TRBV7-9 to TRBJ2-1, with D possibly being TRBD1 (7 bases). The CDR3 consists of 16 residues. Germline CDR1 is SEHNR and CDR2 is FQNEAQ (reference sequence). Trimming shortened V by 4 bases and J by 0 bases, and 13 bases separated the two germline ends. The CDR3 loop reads CASSYPGGISYNEQFF. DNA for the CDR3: TGTGCCAGCAGCTATCCAGGGGGGATCTCCTACAATGAGCAGTTCTTC.

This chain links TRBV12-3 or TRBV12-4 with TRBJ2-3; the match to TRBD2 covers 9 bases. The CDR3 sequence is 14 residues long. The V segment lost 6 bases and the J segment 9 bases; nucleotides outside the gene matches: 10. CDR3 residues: CASRIAGVPETQYF. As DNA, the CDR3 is TGTGCCAGCAGGATAGCGGGGGTACCCGAAACGCAGTATTTT.

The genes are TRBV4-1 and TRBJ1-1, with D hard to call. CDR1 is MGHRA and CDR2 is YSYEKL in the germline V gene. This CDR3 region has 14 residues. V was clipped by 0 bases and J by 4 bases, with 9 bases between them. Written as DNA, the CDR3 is TGCGCCAGCAGCCAAGAAGAGGGAGCCACTGAAGCTTTCTTT. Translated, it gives CASSQEEGATEAFF.

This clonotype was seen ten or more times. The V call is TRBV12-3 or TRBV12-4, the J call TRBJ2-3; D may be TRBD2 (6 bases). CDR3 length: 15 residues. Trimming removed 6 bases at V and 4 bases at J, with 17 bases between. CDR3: CASSHMGLGADTQYF. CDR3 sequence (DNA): TGTGCCAGCAGCCACATGGGACTGGGGGCAGATACGCAGTATTTT.

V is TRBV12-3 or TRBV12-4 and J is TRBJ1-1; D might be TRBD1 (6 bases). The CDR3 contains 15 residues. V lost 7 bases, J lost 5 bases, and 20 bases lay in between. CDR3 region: CASTPHRGLRTEAFF. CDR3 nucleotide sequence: TGTGCCAGCACTCCCCATAGGGGGTTGCGGACTGAAGCTTTCTTT.

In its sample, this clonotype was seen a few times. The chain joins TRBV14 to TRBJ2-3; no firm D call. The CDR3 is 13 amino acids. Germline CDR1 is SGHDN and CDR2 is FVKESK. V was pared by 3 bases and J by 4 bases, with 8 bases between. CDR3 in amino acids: CASSHRYSDTQYF. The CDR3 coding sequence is TGTGCCAGCAGCCACCGGTACTCAGATACGCAGTATTTT.